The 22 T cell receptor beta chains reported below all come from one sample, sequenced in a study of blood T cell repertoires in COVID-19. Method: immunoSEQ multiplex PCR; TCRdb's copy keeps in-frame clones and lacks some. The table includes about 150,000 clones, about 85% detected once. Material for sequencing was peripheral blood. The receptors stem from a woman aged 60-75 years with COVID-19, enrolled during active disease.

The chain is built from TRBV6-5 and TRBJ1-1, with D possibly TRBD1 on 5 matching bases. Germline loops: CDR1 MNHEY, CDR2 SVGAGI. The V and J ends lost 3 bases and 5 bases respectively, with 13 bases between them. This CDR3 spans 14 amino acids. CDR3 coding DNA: TGTGCCAGCAGTTATTCTCCGAAGGGGACTGAAGCTTTCTTT. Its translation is CASSYSPKGTEAFF.

The CDR3 DNA sequence: TGTGCCAGCAGGGAGCCAGCCTCTGGAAACACCATATATTTT. This translates into CASREPASGNTIYF. This sequence joins TRBV6-5 and TRBJ1-3; D is undetermined. The CDR3 has 14 residues. The germline CDR1 and CDR2 sequences are MNHEY and SVGAGI. V was shortened by 6 bases and J by 0 bases, with 9 bases between the two germline ends.

The CDR3 sequence is CASTWSTEAFF. DNA for the CDR3: TGTGCCAGTACCTGGAGTACTGAAGCTTTCTTT. The V gene is TRBV19, the J gene TRBJ1-1, with D unresolved. The germline gives CDR1 LNHDA, CDR2 SQIVND (reference sequence). V lost 7 bases to trimming and J lost 5 bases, with 8 bases between them. The CDR3 runs 11 residues.

The CDR3 DNA reads TGTGCCAGTAGTTCGGGGACTGGCGGGGAGCTGTTTTTT. Translated: CASSSGTGGELFF. The chain is built from TRBV19 and TRBJ2-2; D perhaps matches TRBD2 (6 bases). Germline CDR1 reads LNHDA; CDR2 reads SQIVND (reference sequence). The CDR3 runs to 13 residues. The V end lost 5 bases, the J end lost 7 bases, and 11 bases lay between the germline ends.

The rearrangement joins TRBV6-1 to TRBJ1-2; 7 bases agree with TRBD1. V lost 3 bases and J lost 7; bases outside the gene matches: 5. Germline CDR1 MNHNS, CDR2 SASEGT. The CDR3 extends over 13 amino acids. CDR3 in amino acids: CASSDTGDLGYTF. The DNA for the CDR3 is TGTGCCAGCAGTGATACAGGGGATCTTGGCTACACCTTC.

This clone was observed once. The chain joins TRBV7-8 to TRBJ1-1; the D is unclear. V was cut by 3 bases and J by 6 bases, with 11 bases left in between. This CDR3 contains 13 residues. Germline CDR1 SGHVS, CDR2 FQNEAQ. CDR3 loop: CASSFKLQSEAFF. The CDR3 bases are TGTGCCAGCAGCTTTAAACTACAATCTGAAGCTTTCTTT.

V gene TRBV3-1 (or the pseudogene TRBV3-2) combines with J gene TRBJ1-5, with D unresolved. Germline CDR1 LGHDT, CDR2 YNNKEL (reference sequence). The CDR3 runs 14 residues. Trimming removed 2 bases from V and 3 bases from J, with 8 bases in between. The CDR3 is CASSQNSLNQPQHF. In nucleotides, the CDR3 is TGTGCCAGCAGCCAAAACAGCCTCAATCAGCCCCAGCATTTT.

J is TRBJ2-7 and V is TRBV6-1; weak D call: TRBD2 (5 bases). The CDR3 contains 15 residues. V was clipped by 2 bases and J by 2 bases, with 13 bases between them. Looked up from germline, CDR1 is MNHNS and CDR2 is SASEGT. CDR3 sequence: CASSETGAGPYEQYV. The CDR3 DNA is TGTGCCAGCAGTGAAACCGGTGCGGGTCCCTACGAGCAGTACGTC.

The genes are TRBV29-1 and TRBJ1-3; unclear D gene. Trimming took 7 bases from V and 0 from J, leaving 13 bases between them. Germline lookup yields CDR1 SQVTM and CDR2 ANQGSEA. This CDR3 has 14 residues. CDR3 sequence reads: CSARTGDSGNTIYF. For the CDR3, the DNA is TGCAGCGCGAGGACCGGGGACTCTGGAAACACCATATATTTT.

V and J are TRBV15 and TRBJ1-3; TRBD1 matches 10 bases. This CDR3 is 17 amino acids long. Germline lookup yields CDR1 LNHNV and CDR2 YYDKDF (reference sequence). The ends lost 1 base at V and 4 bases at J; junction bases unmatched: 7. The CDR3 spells CATSRAGTGAAGNTIYF. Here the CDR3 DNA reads TGTGCCACCAGCAGAGCAGGGACAGGGGCGGCAGGAAACACCATATATTTT. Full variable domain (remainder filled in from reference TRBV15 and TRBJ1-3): DAMVIQNPRYQVTQFGKPVTLSCSQTLNHNVMYWYQQKSSQAPKLLFHYYDKDFNNEADTPDNFQSRRPNTSFCFLDIRSPGLGDTAMYLCATSRAGTGAAGNTIYFGEGSWLTVV.

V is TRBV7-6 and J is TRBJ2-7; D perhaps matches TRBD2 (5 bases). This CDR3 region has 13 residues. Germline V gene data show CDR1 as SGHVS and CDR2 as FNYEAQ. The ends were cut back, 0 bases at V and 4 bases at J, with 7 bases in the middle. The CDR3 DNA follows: TGTGCCAGCAGCTTAGCCGAGGGATACGAGCAGTACGTC. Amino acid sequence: CASSLAEGYEQYV.

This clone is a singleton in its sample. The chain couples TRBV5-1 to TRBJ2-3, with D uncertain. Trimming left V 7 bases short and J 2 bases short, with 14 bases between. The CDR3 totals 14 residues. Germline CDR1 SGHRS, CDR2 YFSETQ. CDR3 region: CASQREPATDTQYF. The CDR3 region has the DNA TGCGCCAGCCAGCGCGAACCGGCCACAGATACGCAGTATTTT.

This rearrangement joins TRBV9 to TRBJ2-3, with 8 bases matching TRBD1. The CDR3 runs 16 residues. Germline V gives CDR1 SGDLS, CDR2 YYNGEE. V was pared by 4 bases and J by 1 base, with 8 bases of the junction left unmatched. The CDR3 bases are TGTGCCAGCAGCCCTACCACGACAGGGGGCACAGATACGCAGTATTTT. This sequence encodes CASSPTTTGGTDTQYF.

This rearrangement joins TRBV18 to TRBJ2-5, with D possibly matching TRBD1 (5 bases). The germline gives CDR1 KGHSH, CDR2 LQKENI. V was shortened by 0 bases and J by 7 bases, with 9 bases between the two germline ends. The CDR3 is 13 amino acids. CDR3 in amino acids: CASSPPVRVTQYF. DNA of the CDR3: TGTGCCAGCTCACCACCGGTCAGGGTGACCCAGTACTTC.

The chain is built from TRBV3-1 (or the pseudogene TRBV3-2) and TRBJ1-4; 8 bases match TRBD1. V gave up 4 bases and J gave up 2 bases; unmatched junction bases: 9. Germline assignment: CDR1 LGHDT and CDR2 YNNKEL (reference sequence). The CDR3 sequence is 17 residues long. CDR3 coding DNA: TGTGCCAGCAGCCCCAGGGGGCAGGGGCGCACTAATGAAAAACTGTTTTTT. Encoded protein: CASSPRGQGRTNEKLFF.

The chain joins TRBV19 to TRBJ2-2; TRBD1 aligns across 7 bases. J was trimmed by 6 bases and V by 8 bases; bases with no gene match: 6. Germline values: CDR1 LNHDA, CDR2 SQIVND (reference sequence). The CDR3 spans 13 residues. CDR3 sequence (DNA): TGTGCCAGTTCACAGGGGATCCCCGGGGAGCTGTTTTTT. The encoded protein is CASSQGIPGELFF.

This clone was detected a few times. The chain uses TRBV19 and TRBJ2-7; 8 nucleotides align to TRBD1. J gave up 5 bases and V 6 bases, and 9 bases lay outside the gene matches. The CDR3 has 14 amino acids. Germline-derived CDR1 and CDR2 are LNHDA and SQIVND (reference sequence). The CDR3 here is CASSSDRVMDEQYF. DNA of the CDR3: TGTGCCAGTAGCTCGGACAGGGTAATGGACGAGCAGTACTTC.

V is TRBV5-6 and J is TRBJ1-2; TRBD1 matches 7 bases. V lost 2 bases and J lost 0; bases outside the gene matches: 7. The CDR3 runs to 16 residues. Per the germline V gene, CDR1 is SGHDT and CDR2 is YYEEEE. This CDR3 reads CASSFTPGTANYGYTF. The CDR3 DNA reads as TGTGCCAGCAGCTTCACCCCCGGGACAGCTAACTATGGCTACACCTTC.

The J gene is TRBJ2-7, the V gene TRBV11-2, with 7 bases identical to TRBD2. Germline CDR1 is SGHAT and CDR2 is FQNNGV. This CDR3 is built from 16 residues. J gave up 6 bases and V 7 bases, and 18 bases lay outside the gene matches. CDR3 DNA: TGTGCCAGCACCTCGACGGTTCGCGGGAGTAGTGGCGAGCAGTACTTC. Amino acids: CASTSTVRGSSGEQYF. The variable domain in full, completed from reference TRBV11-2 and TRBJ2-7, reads EAGVAQSPRYKIIEKRQSVAFWCNPISGHATLYWYQQILGQGPKLLIQFQNNGVVDDSQLPKDRFSAERLKGVDSTLKIQPAKLEDSAVYLCASTSTVRGSSGEQYFGPGTRLTVT.

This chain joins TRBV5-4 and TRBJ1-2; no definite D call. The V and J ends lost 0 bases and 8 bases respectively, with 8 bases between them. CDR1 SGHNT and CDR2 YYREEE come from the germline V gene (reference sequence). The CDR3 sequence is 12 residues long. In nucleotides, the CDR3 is TGTGCCAGCAGCTTGGATGGGAGGGGCTACACCTTC. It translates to CASSLDGRGYTF.

The CDR3 DNA reads as TGTGCCAGCAGTTCCACGTCCGCCGGGACCCAGTACTTC. It yields the protein CASSSTSAGTQYF. This chain joins TRBV12-3 or TRBV12-4 and TRBJ2-5, with no clear D. Trimming took 4 bases from V and 7 from J, leaving 13 bases between them. CDR3 size: 13 residues.

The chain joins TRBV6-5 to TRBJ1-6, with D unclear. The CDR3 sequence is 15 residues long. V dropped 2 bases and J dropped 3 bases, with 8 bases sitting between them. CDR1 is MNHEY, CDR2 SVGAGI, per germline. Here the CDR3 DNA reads TGTGCCAGCAGTTACCGGAGTAGCTATAATTCACCCCTCCACTTT. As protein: CASSYRSSYNSPLHF.